The 14 T cell receptor beta chains listed next were all sequenced from one sample in a study of cytomegalovirus exposure and HLA in healthy donors. PCR amplification relied on 60 Vbeta primers (plus 13 Jbeta primers). Clones were sequenced by immunoSEQ multiplex PCR, and TCRdb holds only the in-frame ones, with some missing. The data contain some 90,000 clones, around 78% of them singletons. Material: PBMCs. The origin of the receptors is a man younger than 40 in good health and CMV-seronegative.

V gene TRBV19 combines with J gene TRBJ1-1; D is unclear. The CDR3 covers 16 residues. Trimming took 5 bases from V and 0 from J, leaving 16 bases between them. Germline loops: CDR1 LNHDA, CDR2 SQIVND (reference sequence). CDR3 bases: TGTGCCAGTAGTCTGGCGGCTAGCCTGATGAACACTGAAGCTTTCTTT. It is translated as CASSLAASLMNTEAFF.

This clone was seen a handful of times. The chain links TRBV4-3 to TRBJ2-1, with a weak D call TRBD1 (6 bases). Trimming left V 1 base short and J 2 bases short, with 21 bases between. The germline V gene encodes CDR1 LGHNA and CDR2 YSLEER. The length of the CDR3 is 19 residues. Here the CDR3 reads CASSQGTPQGSGTYNEQFF. DNA of the CDR3: TGCGCCAGCAGCCAAGGCACCCCCCAGGGGAGCGGTACCTACAATGAGCAGTTCTTC.

This chain connects TRBV6-5 to TRBJ1-6; 10 nucleotides align to TRBD1. V shed 5 bases and J 7 bases; nucleotides not matched to a gene: 2. Per the germline V gene, CDR1 is MNHEY and CDR2 is SVGAGI. This CDR3 has 14 residues. CDR3 loop: CASSRQGANSPLHF. In nucleotides, the CDR3 is TGTGCCAGCAGTCGACAGGGGGCGAATTCACCCCTCCACTTT.

This clone appeared once. This rearrangement joins TRBV7-8 to TRBJ2-1; the match to TRBD2 covers 8 bases. CDR3 length: 16 amino acids. Germline CDR1 reads SGHVS; CDR2 reads FQNEAQ. The ends lost 2 bases at V and 1 base at J; junction bases unmatched: 4. The CDR3 region is CASSLMGLGSYNEQFF. CDR3 sequence (DNA): TGTGCCAGCAGCTTAATGGGACTAGGGTCCTACAATGAGCAGTTCTTC.

As to this clone: Other DNA sequences from this sample encode an identical CDR3 as well. The chain recombines TRBV5-1 with TRBJ1-2, with D unresolved. Germline V gene data show CDR1 as SGHRS and CDR2 as YFSETQ. V was shortened by 0 bases and J by 1 base, with 4 bases between the two germline ends. The CDR3 loop spans 13 amino acids. The CDR3 DNA sequence: TGCGCCAGCAGCTTGGACAGTAACTATGGCTACACCTTC. Amino acids: CASSLDSNYGYTF.

The chain combines TRBV27 with TRBJ1-2; 9 nucleotides match TRBD1. The CDR3 contains 14 residues. In germline, CDR1 is MNHEY, CDR2 SMNVEV (reference sequence). After removal of 2 bases from V and 4 bases from J, the junction contained 2 bases not matched to a gene. CDR3 sequence reads: CASSLQTGGYGYTF. The DNA of the CDR3 is TGTGCCAGCAGTTTACAGACAGGGGGCTATGGCTACACCTTC.

This clone came up a few times. The V call is TRBV9, the J call TRBJ1-1; possibly TRBD1 for D (6 bases). V was shortened by 1 base and J by 4 bases, with 20 bases between the two germline ends. CDR1 SGDLS and CDR2 YYNGEE come from the germline V gene. The CDR3 length is 17 residues. The CDR3 DNA follows: TGTGCCAGCAGCGTATACCCCAACAGGGCAGCCCTCACTGAAGCTTTCTTT. Protein sequence: CASSVYPNRAALTEAFF.

This clone was observed a few times. The CDR3 reads CASSLAEGVGKLFF. The CDR3 DNA is TGTGCCAGCAGCTTAGCGGAGGGAGTGGGGAAACTGTTTTTT. The J gene is TRBJ1-4, the V gene TRBV7-8; D unresolved. This CDR3 has 14 amino acids. Germline V gene lookup returns CDR1 SGHVS and CDR2 FQNEAQ. V lost 0 bases to trimming and J lost 11 bases, with 13 bases between them. Full variable domain (missing parts from reference TRBV7-8 and TRBJ1-4): GAGVSQSPRYKVAKRGQDVALRCDPISGHVSLFWYQQALGQGPEFLTYFQNEAQLDKSGLPSDRFFAERPEGSVSTLKIQRTQQEDSAVYLCASSLAEGVGKLFFGSGTQLSVL.

The chain has TRBV13 and TRBJ1-1; 9 bases match TRBD1. Germline-derived CDR1 and CDR2 are PRHDT and FYEKMQ (reference sequence). The CDR3 runs 12 residues. The V gene end was trimmed by 6 bases and the J gene end by 4 bases; junction bases not matched to a gene: 0. The DNA of the CDR3 is TGTGCCAGCAGGACAGGGGGCACTGAAGCTTTCTTT. This translates into CASRTGGTEAFF.

CDR3 loop: CASSLTGSFYGYTF. The CDR3 DNA follows: TGTGCCAGCAGCTTGACAGGGTCGTTCTATGGCTACACCTTC. V gene TRBV27 combines with J gene TRBJ1-2; 7 nucleotides line up with TRBD1. The germline V gene encodes CDR1 MNHEY and CDR2 SMNVEV (reference sequence). The CDR3 consists of 14 residues. J lost 4 bases, V lost 6 bases, and 8 bases had no gene match.

This clone came up a few times. This chain links TRBV5-1 with TRBJ1-4; D is undetermined. V lost 0 bases and J 7 bases, leaving 13 bases between the germline ends. Germline-derived CDR1 and CDR2 are SGHRS and YFSETQ. The CDR3 has 15 amino acids. For the CDR3, the DNA is TGCGCCAGCAGCTTGGAGGTTAAAGGGAGTGAAAAACTGTTTTTT. Protein sequence: CASSLEVKGSEKLFF.

The chain carries TRBV6-4 and TRBJ2-1, with 12 bases matching TRBD2. V was clipped by 3 bases and J by 0 bases; unmatched bases: 6. This CDR3 has 18 amino acids. Germline CDR1 reads MRHNA; CDR2 reads SNTAGT. CDR3 protein: CASSEGTSGLSSYNEQFF. CDR3 DNA sequence: TGTGCCAGCAGTGAAGGGACTAGCGGGCTTAGCTCCTACAATGAGCAGTTCTTC.

V is TRBV29-1 and J is TRBJ1-2; D remains ambiguous. Trimming removed 7 bases at V and 4 bases at J, with 16 bases between. The CDR3 totals 13 residues. Germline CDR1 reads SQVTM; CDR2 reads ANQGSEA. DNA for the CDR3: TGCAGCGCCATGTTAGCACCATCCTATGGCTACACCTTC. The encoded protein is CSAMLAPSYGYTF.

The J gene is TRBJ2-1, the V gene TRBV21-1; the D call in the table, TRBD2, was not verified against the DNA. TRBV21-1 has pseudogene status. The CDR3 has 16 amino acids. In DNA, the CDR3 is TGTGCCAGCAGCAAAGACCCTAGCGGGGGAGACAATGAGCAGTTCTTC. The encoded protein is CASSKDPSGGDNEQFF.